This record concerns one T cell receptor (beta chain) sequence. This clone was observed many times. Its antigen has not been determined. Base qualities are missing; no much larger clone stands one base away. This entry belongs to a study of metastatic and nonmetastatic thyroid tumors (dated by TCRdb to the early 2020s). Notes on the research overall: Repertoires from peripheral blood and from tumor or nodule tissue samples of malignant and benign thyroid patients were compared.

Library prep was done by PCR. The sequencer listed for this sample is Illumina HiSeq 4000. High-throughput sequencing was used to profile the TCR beta-chain CDR3 region of every patient. For the original study's pipeline: A classifier to discriminate distant-metastatic papillary thyroid cancer patients was built from CDR3 differences across clinicopathological groups. To measure repertoire diversity the researchers used the Shannon index, while the Morisita-Horn index served to gauge how similar the tumor and blood repertoires were. TCRdb trimmed the raw reads at Q25, called clones with MiXCR and kept productive beta chains. It is TCRdb's table, rather than the study itself, that gives the V and J calls and clone size. This sample has about 85,000 clones in its table, and approximately 9% of those were observed once. Around 8.8% of the sample rests with the top ten. CDR1 MNHNS and CDR2 SASEGT were looked up in the germline V gene. Including the terminal cysteine and phenylalanine, the CDR3 comprises 14 residues. The read is trimmed to its CDR3 DNA, 42 bases read in frame from base 1. V is shortened by 3 bases, J by 4 bases, and the region joining them spans 12 bases.

Before undergoing thyroid surgery, none of the patients had been given any kind of treatment. Using T-cell receptor beta sequencing, the researchers looked back retrospectively at clinical samples from patients, gathered between about 2012 and 2018. General study outcomes and caveats: In both blood and tumor samples, malignant tumors were reported to have significantly higher TCR beta diversity than benign nodules.

This receptor was identified in a female donor with papillary thyroid cancer or a benign thyroid nodule (not recorded which). Some clones in this sample may be carry-over from other donors' samples. The chain is made from TRBV6-1 and TRBJ1-2; the D gene remains uncertain. The sequenced sample was blood. The nucleotide sequence reads as follows: TGTGCCAGCAGTGAGAGACGGAAGTCCTATGGCTACACCTTC. This yields the protein CASSERRKSYGYTF.